A single sample gave rise to the 17 T cell receptor beta chains below, sequenced in a study of shared clonotypes between healthy human individuals. Generated by immunoSEQ multiplex PCR, the TCRdb table keeps only in-frame clones and is missing some. The data contain over 400,000 clones, 65% to 85% of them singletons. Sequenced sample: PBMCs. The receptors were sampled from a woman in her forties in good health. Some clones in this sample may be carry-over from other donors' samples.

The chain couples TRBV28 to TRBJ2-2; 10 bases are shared with TRBD2. V was pared by 1 base and J by 5 bases, with 7 bases of the junction left unmatched. The CDR3 consists of 17 residues. Germline CDR1 is MDHEN and CDR2 is SYDVKM. The CDR3 reads CASSLLASGSGTGELFF. CDR3 bases: TGTGCCAGCAGTTTATTGGCTAGCGGGAGCGGTACCGGGGAGCTGTTTTTT.

Remarks on this clone: Other DNA sequences of this sample code for an identical CDR3. CDR3 amino acids: CASSLGTGGYEQYF. The CDR3 nucleotides read TGCGCCAGCAGCTTGGGGACGGGTGGGTACGAGCAGTACTTC. The chain couples TRBV5-1 to TRBJ2-7; D remains unclear. In germline, CDR1 is SGHRS, CDR2 YFSETQ. The CDR3 covers 14 residues. The V end was cut by 0 bases, the J end by 4 bases, with 11 bases between.

This clone was counted once. This is likely an artifact of a read error, given a far larger clone one base away. The chain uses TRBV6-6 and TRBJ2-2, with D perhaps TRBD1 or TRBD2 (5 bases each). Looked up from germline, CDR1 is MNHNY and CDR2 is SVGAGI (reference sequence). The CDR3 is 14 residues long. CDR3 sequence: CASRSGTDTGDLFF. DNA for the CDR3: TGTGCCAGCAGGTCAGGGACGGACACCGGGGATCTGTTTTTT.

The chain carries TRBV18 and TRBJ2-7, with TRBD1 identical over 9 bases. The CDR3 runs 16 residues. CDR1 is KGHSH, CDR2 LQKENI, per germline. Unmatched junction bases numbered 9, after V lost 3 bases and J lost 3 bases. CDR3 DNA sequence: TGTGCCAGCTCACCGTATCCGGGACAGGGTCACTACGAGCAGTACTTC. It encodes CASSPYPGQGHYEQYF.

In regard to this clone: This sequence is one base from a far larger clone and is likely a read error. The CDR3 DNA follows: TGTGCCAGCAGCCAAGGGGGGACTATTAACGCCGGGGAGCTGTTTTTT. Translating gives CASSQGGTINAGELFF. This chain uses TRBV4-2 with TRBJ2-2, with 7 bases matching TRBD2. The CDR3 extends over 16 amino acids. V shed 1 base, J shed 6 bases, and the junction held 8 bases outside the gene matches. In germline, CDR1 is LGHNA, CDR2 YNFKEQ.

The chain employs TRBV30 and TRBJ2-1; unclear D gene. CDR3 length: 13 amino acids. Deletions cut 2 bases from V and 8 bases from J, with 13 bases between. Germline loops: CDR1 GTSNPN, CDR2 SVGIG (reference sequence). DNA of the CDR3: TGTGCCTGGAGTCACGACCCGAAGCATGAGCAGTTCTTC. Protein product: CAWSHDPKHEQFF.

This sequence joins TRBV2 and TRBJ1-2; D is perhaps TRBD1 (5 bases). The V gene's germline CDR1 is SNHLY and CDR2 FYNNEI. The CDR3 consists of 13 residues. Deletions cut 8 bases from V and 8 bases from J, with 18 bases between. Written as DNA, the CDR3 is TGTGCCAGCTTGTGGGGCGTTGAAGGGGGCTACACCTTC. Residues: CASLWGVEGGYTF. Full variable domain (outside the CDR3, taken from reference TRBV2 and TRBJ1-2): EPEVTQTPSHQVTQMGQEVILRCVPISNHLYFYWYRQILGQKVEFLVSFYNNEISEKSEIFDDQFSVERPDGSNFTLKIRSTKLEDSAMYFCASLWGVEGGYTFGSGTRLTVV.

The V gene is TRBV13, the J gene TRBJ2-5; D remains unclear. There are 17 residues in the CDR3. The germline gives CDR1 PRHDT, CDR2 FYEKMQ (reference sequence). Trimming took 0 bases from V and 5 from J, leaving 19 bases between them. CDR3 residues: CASSLGGPSVGSETQYF. The CDR3 bases are TGTGCCAGCAGCTTAGGCGGACCTAGTGTGGGGTCGGAGACCCAGTACTTC.

This clone was detected only a few times. With a far larger clone one base away, a read error is the likely cause. The conserved phenylalanine or tryptophan normally closing the CDR3 is absent here, so this likely arose from a read error. The V and J genes are TRBV30 and TRBJ1-3; D gene ambiguous. CDR1 is GTSNPN and CDR2 is SVGIG in the germline V gene (reference sequence). This CDR3 comprises 13 residues. Trimming removed 5 bases from V and 0 bases from J, with 8 bases in between. CDR3 region: CAWHIFSGNTIYL. CDR3 in DNA: TGTGCCTGGCACATATTCTCTGGAAACACCATATATCTT.

The gene calls are TRBV6-6 and TRBJ1-1, with 9 bases matching TRBD1. CDR3 length equals 16 residues. Germline CDR1 is MNHNY and CDR2 is SVGAGI (reference sequence). The trim removed 0 bases at V and 5 bases at J, leaving 7 bases unmatched. This chain's CDR3 is CASSYSSDRGGTEAFF. As DNA, the CDR3 is TGTGCCAGCAGTTACTCTTCGGACAGGGGAGGGACTGAAGCTTTCTTT.

To note about this clone: A far larger clone lies a single base away; this is likely a read error. This chain joins TRBV6-6 and TRBJ1-5; unclear D gene. The better agreement between TRBJ2-3 and the DNA end casts doubt on the J call. Germline values: CDR1 MNHNY, CDR2 SVGAGI (reference sequence). The CDR3 length is 11 residues. This chain's CDR3 is CASSSEQPQYF. The CDR3 nucleotides are TGTGCCAGCAGTTCGGAGCAGCCCCAGTATTTT.

This chain links TRBV5-6 with TRBJ1-1, with TRBD1 as a possible D gene (6 bases). CDR1 SGHDT and CDR2 YYEEEE come from the germline V gene. Trimming pared 6 bases from V and 1 base from J, leaving 22 bases between. The CDR3 is 17 amino acids. The CDR3 region is CASKGGGGVRENTEAFF. CDR3 nucleotides: TGTGCCAGCAAGGGGGGTGGAGGTGTCCGGGAGAACACTGAAGCTTTCTTT.

This chain connects TRBV5-4 to TRBJ2-7; 9 positions match TRBD2. CDR3 length: 15 residues. Germline V gene sequence: CDR1 SGHNT, CDR2 YYREEE (reference sequence). The V gene end was trimmed by 4 bases and the J gene end by 3 bases; junction bases not matched to a gene: 8. CDR3 nucleotides: TGTGCCAGCAGCCTCCCACTAGCGGGTTACTACGAGCAGTACTTC. Its translation is CASSLPLAGYYEQYF.

The CDR3 DNA follows: TGTGCCAGCAGCTCTAGCGGGAGTCTCGGGAATGAGCAGTTCTTC. Translated: CASSSSGSLGNEQFF. This rearrangement joins TRBV11-2 to TRBJ2-1, with 10 bases that match TRBD2. The CDR3 is made up of 15 amino acids. The V gene end was trimmed by 4 bases and the J gene end by 7 bases; junction bases not matched to a gene: 7. Germline V gene sequence: CDR1 SGHAT, CDR2 FQNNGV. Full variable domain (remainder filled in from reference TRBV11-2 and TRBJ2-1): EAGVAQSPRYKIIEKRQSVAFWCNPISGHATLYWYQQILGQGPKLLIQFQNNGVVDDSQLPKDRFSAERLKGVDSTLKIQPAKLEDSAVYLCASSSSGSLGNEQFFGPGTRLTVL.

The chain has TRBV7-9 and TRBJ1-2; D is possibly TRBD1 (6 bases). CDR3 length equals 15 residues. V was trimmed by 6 bases and J by 2 bases, leaving 16 bases between them. The germline V gene has CDR1 SEHNR and CDR2 FQNEAQ (reference sequence). CDR3 sequence reads: CASRKDRQKNYGYTF. The CDR3 nucleotides are TGTGCCAGCAGAAAAGACAGGCAGAAAAACTATGGCTACACCTTC.

A note on this clone: At the DNA level, this CDR3 is encoded by other sequences in the same sample as well. The chain links TRBV2 to TRBJ2-5, with D hard to call. Deletions cut 4 bases from V and 2 bases from J, with 5 bases between. CDR1 and CDR2 from the germline V gene are SNHLY and FYNNEI. The CDR3 sequence is 12 residues long. CDR3 amino acids: CASSALQETQYF. The CDR3 coding sequence is TGTGCCAGCAGTGCCCTTCAAGAGACCCAGTACTTC.

The rearrangement joins TRBV11-2 to TRBJ2-5; possibly TRBD1 or TRBD2 for D (5 bases each). V was trimmed by 4 bases and J by 3 bases, leaving 15 bases between them. Germline V gene data show CDR1 as SGHAT and CDR2 as FQNNGV. This CDR3 region has 15 residues. DNA for the CDR3: TGTGCCAGCAGCTCGAACGGGGCAATAAAAGAGACCCAGTACTTC. Translation gives CASSSNGAIKETQYF.